This T cell receptor (beta chain) stems from a study of blood T cell repertoires in COVID-19. Looking at the study overall: The origin of the acute and convalescent COVID-19 samples was the United States, Italy and Spain.

The participants were between about 18 and 90 years old and came from under 25 US areas. Researchers sorted participants into cohorts using their self-reported clinical history. The CDR3 is made up of 18 amino acids. Losses at the gene ends were 5 bases for V and 3 bases for J; bases not matched to a gene: 16. Germline-derived CDR1 and CDR2 are MNHNY and SVGAGI (reference sequence). Per the original methods: Reference gene primer amplification gave nucleated cell count estimates. Only in-frame clones appear in the TCRdb table, and some are missing; sequencing was by immunoSEQ multiplex PCR. V and J calls and clone size are copied from that table; D and trimming were computed from the DNA. The repertoire consists of approximately 250,000 clones, with roughly 90% occurring once and the leading ten covering 1%.

This receptor was identified in a woman aged 25 to 39 who had recovered from COVID-19. Sequenced input: PBMCs or T cells enriched from blood (not recorded which). The rearrangement uses TRBV6-6 and TRBJ2-4, with TRBD1 matching 7 bases. DNA of the CDR3: TGTGCCAGCAGTCCAAAAGTGGGCAGGGGACAGATCAAAAACATTCAGTACTTC. Its translation is CASSPKVGRGQIKNIQYF.